This T cell receptor beta chain was sequenced during a study of cytomegalovirus exposure and HLA in healthy donors. Notes on the study in general: That first-cohort TCR clusters tended to co-occur in the 95 to 150 validation repertoires was found in a later analysis. A few chains tied to CMV proved CMV antigen-specific in vitro. Reportedly, diagnosis of cytomegalovirus status by the classifier showed high specificity and sensitivity.

With regard to this clone: The antigen is undetermined.

The donors were in the 120-subject validation cohort, distinct from the roughly 700-subject first cohort. TCRdb's table, derived via immunoSEQ multiplex PCR, lists solely in-frame clones and lacks some. The sample holds 75,000 to 100,000 clones, 95% to 98% seen once. CDR1 and CDR2 from the germline V gene are SGHTA and FQGNSA. The CDR3 is made up of 13 amino acids. The ends were cut back, 5 bases at V and 5 bases at J, with 10 bases in the middle. The receptor was derived from a man between 18 and 29 years old in good health and CMV-seronegative. Sequencing was carried out using PBMCs. The chain links TRBV7-2 to TRBJ2-1; perhaps TRBD2 as D (5 bases). The CDR3 spells CASSVDYNNEQFF. CDR3 nucleotides: TGTGCCAGCAGCGTAGACTATAACAATGAGCAGTTCTTC. Using reference TRBV7-2 and TRBJ2-1 for the parts outside the CDR3, the full variable domain is GAGVSQSPSNKVTEKGKDVELRCDPISGHTALYWYRQSLGQGLEFLIYFQGNSAPDKSGLPSDRFSAERTGGSVSTLTIQRTQQEDSAVYLCASSVDYNNEQFFGPGTRLTVL.